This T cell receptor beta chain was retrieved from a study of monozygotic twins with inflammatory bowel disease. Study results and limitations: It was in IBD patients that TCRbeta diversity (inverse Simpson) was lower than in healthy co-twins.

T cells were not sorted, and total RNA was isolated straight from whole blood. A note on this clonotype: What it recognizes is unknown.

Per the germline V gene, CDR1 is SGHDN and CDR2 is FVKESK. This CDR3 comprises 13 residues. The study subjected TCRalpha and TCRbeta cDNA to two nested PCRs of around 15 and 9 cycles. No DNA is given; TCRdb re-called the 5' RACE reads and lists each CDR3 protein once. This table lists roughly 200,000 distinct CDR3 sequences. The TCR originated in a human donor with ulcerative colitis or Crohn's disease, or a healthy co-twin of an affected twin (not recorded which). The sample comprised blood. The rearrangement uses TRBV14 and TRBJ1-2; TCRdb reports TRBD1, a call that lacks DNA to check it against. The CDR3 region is CASSRTRGLGYTF.